This TCR beta chain derives from a study of radiotherapy plus CTLA-4 blockade in lung cancer. The CDR3 runs 14 residues. CDR1 and CDR2 from the germline V gene are KGHSH and LQKENI. V lost 3 bases and J 5 bases, leaving 13 bases between the germline ends. Profiled with immunoSEQ multiplex PCR; TCRdb holds only in-frame clones, not every one. The repertoire has about 24,000 clones, about 71% of them found once; the top ten carry roughly 3%. This sequence originates from a human donor with non-small cell lung cancer whose response to radiotherapy plus ipilimumab could not be evaluated. Material: peripheral blood, obtained from a patient treated with radiotherapy plus ipilimumab. The gene calls are TRBV18 and TRBJ2-5, with a tentative D call TRBD2 (5 bases). The DNA for the CDR3 is TGTGCCAGCTCACCCCAGCGGAACGAGGAGACCCAGTACTTC. As protein: CASSPQRNEETQYF.